These 4 T cell receptor beta chains were all obtained from the same sample, sequenced in a study of blood T cell repertoires in COVID-19. The data were produced by immunoSEQ multiplex PCR, yet TCRdb's version contains in-frame clones alone and is incomplete. The sample holds more than 120,000 clones, around nine tenths seen once. The sequenced material came from peripheral blood. Receptors were obtained from a woman aged 50 to 60 with active or convalescent COVID-19.

This clone was detected only a few times. The rearrangement uses TRBV5-4 and TRBJ1-1; 11 nucleotides line up with TRBD1. CDR1 is SGHNT, CDR2 YYREEE, per germline (reference sequence). The CDR3 length is 15 residues. Trimming took 3 bases from V and 3 from J; bases not matched to a gene: 4. The CDR3 sequence is CASSSGDRGYTEAFF. In DNA, the CDR3 is TGTGCCAGCAGCTCGGGGGACAGGGGGTACACTGAAGCTTTCTTT.

In its sample, this clone was seen a few times. J is TRBJ1-5 and V is TRBV28, with D tentatively TRBD1 (6 bases). Trimming stripped 4 bases from V and 4 bases from J, with 17 bases between. The CDR3 spans 16 residues. Germline CDR1 reads MDHEN; CDR2 reads SYDVKM. In DNA, the CDR3 is TGTGCCAGCAGTTCCATTCGGGACATGAGAAATCAGCCCCAGCATTTT. This translates into CASSSIRDMRNQPQHF.

The chain recombines TRBV19 with TRBJ1-2; 8 nucleotides agree with TRBD1. The germline CDR1 and CDR2 sequences are LNHDA and SQIVND (reference sequence). J was trimmed by 2 bases and V by 9 bases; bases with no gene match: 11. The CDR3 is 15 residues long. DNA of the CDR3: TGTGCCAGCGCCCTCGGAACAGGGGGGAACTATGGCTACACCTTC. Protein: CASALGTGGNYGYTF.

This clone was recorded a few times. CDR3: CASSYPSEGRQGNTEAFF. In DNA, the CDR3 is TGTGCCAGCAGTTACCCAAGCGAAGGCCGACAGGGGAACACTGAAGCTTTCTTT. This chain links TRBV6-2 or TRBV6-3 with TRBJ1-1; 7 bases line up with TRBD1. Losses at the gene ends were 2 bases for V and 1 base for J; bases not matched to a gene: 13. This CDR3 region has 18 residues. The germline V gene has CDR1 MNHEY and CDR2 SVGEGT.